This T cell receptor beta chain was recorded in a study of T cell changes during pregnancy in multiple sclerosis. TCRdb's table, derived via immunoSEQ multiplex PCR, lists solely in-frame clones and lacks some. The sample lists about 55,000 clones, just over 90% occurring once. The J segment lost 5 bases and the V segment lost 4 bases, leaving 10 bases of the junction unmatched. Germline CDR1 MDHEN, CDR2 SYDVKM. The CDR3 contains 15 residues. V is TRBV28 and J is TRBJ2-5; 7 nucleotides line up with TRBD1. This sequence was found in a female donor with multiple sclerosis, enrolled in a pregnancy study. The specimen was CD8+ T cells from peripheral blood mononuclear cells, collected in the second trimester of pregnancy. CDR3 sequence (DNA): TGTGCCAGCAGTTCCCGGGCCCAGGGGGTGGAGACCCAGTACTTC. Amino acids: CASSSRAQGVETQYF.